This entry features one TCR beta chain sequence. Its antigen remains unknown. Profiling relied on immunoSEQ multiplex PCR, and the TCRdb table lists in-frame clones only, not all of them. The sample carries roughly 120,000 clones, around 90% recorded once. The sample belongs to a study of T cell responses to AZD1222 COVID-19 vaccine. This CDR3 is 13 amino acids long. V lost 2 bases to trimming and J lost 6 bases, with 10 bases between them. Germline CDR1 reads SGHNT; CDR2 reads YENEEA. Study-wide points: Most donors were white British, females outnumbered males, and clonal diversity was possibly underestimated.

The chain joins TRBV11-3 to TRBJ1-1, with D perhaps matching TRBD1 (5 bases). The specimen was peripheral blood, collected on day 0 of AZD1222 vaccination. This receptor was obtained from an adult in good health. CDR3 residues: CASSLQGDSEAFF. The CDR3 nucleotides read TGTGCCAGCAGCTTACAAGGGGACTCTGAAGCTTTCTTT.